This T cell receptor (beta chain) was obtained from a study of cytomegalovirus exposure and HLA in healthy donors. Findings and caveats of the study: Three CMV-associated chains proved CMV antigen-specific in vitro. Per published reports, the classifier diagnosed cytomegalovirus status with high specificity and sensitivity. Researchers catalogued 164 TCR beta chains as cytomegalovirus-associated.

Only in-frame clones appear in the TCRdb table, and some are missing; sequencing was by immunoSEQ multiplex PCR. In the table there are around 170,000 clones, around 89% of which are singletons. In regard to this clone: The antigen remains undetermined.

The specimen sequenced was PBMCs. The TCR comes from a man between 18 and 35 years old in good health and CMV-seronegative.

This CDR3 is CASSQIGVHTEAFF. In DNA, the CDR3 is TGCGCCAGCAGCCAAATCGGGGTTCACACTGAAGCTTTCTTT. The rearrangement links TRBV4-1 to TRBJ1-1; unclear D gene. The CDR3 length is 14 residues. The germline gives CDR1 MGHRA, CDR2 YSYEKL. V lost 2 bases and J lost 3, with 10 bases in between.